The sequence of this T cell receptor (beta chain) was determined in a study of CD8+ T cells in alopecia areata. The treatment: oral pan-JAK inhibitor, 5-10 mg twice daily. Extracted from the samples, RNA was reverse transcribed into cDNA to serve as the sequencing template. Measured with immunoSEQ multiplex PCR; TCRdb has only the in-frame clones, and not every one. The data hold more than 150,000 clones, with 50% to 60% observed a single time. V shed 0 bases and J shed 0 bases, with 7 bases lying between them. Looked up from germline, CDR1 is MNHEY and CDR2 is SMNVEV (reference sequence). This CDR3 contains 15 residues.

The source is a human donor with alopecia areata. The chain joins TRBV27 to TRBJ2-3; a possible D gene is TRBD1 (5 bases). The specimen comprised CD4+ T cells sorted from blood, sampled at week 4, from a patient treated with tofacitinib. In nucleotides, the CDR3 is TGTGCCAGCAGTTTATCGACAGCCAGCACAGATACGCAGTATTTT. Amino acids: CASSLSTASTDTQYF.